What follows is one T cell receptor (beta chain) and its context. Its target is unknown. This sample is drawn from a study of shared clonotypes between healthy human individuals. Study-wide background: Samples came from two female and a few male donors aged 18 to 49. Regarding the study as a whole: Sampling used blood alone; tissue repertoires probably differ. Estimated clonotype richness was generally higher in naive than memory subsets.

Here immunoSEQ multiplex PCR was the method, and the copy in TCRdb shows in-frame clones only, minus some. The sample yields about 2 million clones, approximately 95% seen once. The germline CDR1 and CDR2 sequences are MRHNA and SNTAGT. Trimming pared 10 bases from V and 6 bases from J, leaving 14 bases between. The CDR3 is 12 amino acids. The receptor was isolated from a man aged 18-30 years in good health. The rearrangement links TRBV6-4 to TRBJ2-3, with unresolved D. Sequencing was done on a sample of naive CD4+ T cells sorted from blood. Subset given: CD45RA+ positively selected. The CDR3, as DNA: TGTGCCACCTTAATTTCTGGGGATACGCAGTATTTT. The encoded protein is CATLISGDTQYF.